This entry lists 8 T cell receptor beta chains sequenced from one sample in a study of OX40 agonist ivuxolimab in advanced cancers. Produced via immunoSEQ multiplex PCR; TCRdb's table is partial and in-frame only. The top ten clones hold around 1.9% of a sample with some 8,200 clones, 70% to 90% of them seen once. This material consisted of CD4+ or CD8+ T cells sorted from blood, taken in a trial of the OX40 agonist ivuxolimab. The source is an adult with an advanced solid tumor such as melanoma, head and neck, liver or kidney cancer.

This clone was seen a handful of times. V gene TRBV9 combines with J gene TRBJ1-2; tentatively, D is TRBD1 (5 bases). CDR1 and CDR2 from the germline V gene are SGDLS and YYNGEE. The CDR3 is 16 residues long. V lost 3 bases to trimming and J lost 5 bases, with 20 bases between them. In DNA, the CDR3 is TGTGCCAGCAGCGCGGGACCCTCGGCAAGTTTATATGGCTACACCTTC. This encodes CASSAGPSASLYGYTF.

The chain is built from TRBV30 and TRBJ2-2; TRBD2 agrees at 8 bases. The CDR3 has 17 amino acids. Germline CDR1 GTSNPN, CDR2 SVGIG (reference sequence). The J segment lost 1 base and the V segment lost 0 bases, leaving 7 bases of the junction unmatched. DNA of the CDR3: TGTGCCTGGAGTGTACGAGCGGGGGAGATGAACACCGGGGAGCTGTTTTTT. Amino acids: CAWSVRAGEMNTGELFF.

CDR3 sequence: CASSIGTSSTDTQYF. The DNA of the CDR3 is TGTGCCAGCAGTATCGGGACGTCCAGCACAGATACGCAGTATTTT. The chain links TRBV6-6 to TRBJ2-3; D might be TRBD1 or TRBD2, each matching 5 bases. V lost 5 bases, J lost 0 bases, and 12 bases lay in between. The germline gives CDR1 MNHNY, CDR2 SVGAGI (reference sequence). This CDR3 has 15 amino acids.

The CDR3 spells CASSSGRQFGYGYTF. CDR3 bases: TGTGCCAGTAGTTCCGGGAGGCAGTTCGGGTATGGCTACACCTTC. J is TRBJ1-2 and V is TRBV19; D is uncertain. The CDR3 is made up of 15 amino acids. Between the trimmed V and J ends, which lost 5 bases and 5 bases, there was a span of 18 bases. Germline V lookup: CDR1 LNHDA, CDR2 SQIVND (reference sequence).

The CDR3: CASSYSQGREAFF. The CDR3 DNA sequence: TGTGCCAGCAGTTACTCCCAGGGACGGGAAGCTTTCTTT. This chain connects TRBV6-5 to TRBJ1-1, with D possibly matching TRBD1 (5 bases). The CDR3 length is 13 residues. CDR1 MNHEY and CDR2 SVGAGI come from the germline V gene. With 0 bases removed from V and 8 bases from J, the gap between germline ends came to 10 bases.

J is TRBJ1-3 and V is TRBV7-9; a possible D gene is TRBD1 (6 bases). CDR1 is SEHNR and CDR2 is FQNEAQ in the germline V gene (reference sequence). This CDR3 has 15 residues. Trimming removed 5 bases from V and 1 base from J, with 12 bases in between. DNA of the CDR3: TGTGCCAGCAGCCCCGGACAGCCATCTGGAAACACCATATATTTT. Translation gives CASSPGQPSGNTIYF.

The chain has TRBV27 and TRBJ1-2; 7 nucleotides match TRBD1. Germline CDR1 and CDR2: MNHEY and SMNVEV (reference sequence). Germline trimming cut 5 bases from V and 0 bases from J; bases unmatched to any gene: 6. The CDR3 loop spans 15 amino acids. CDR3 coding DNA: TGTGCCAGCAGTGCCCCCGGGACAGCTAACTATGGCTACACCTTC. Translation gives CASSAPGTANYGYTF.

The rearrangement uses TRBV14 and TRBJ2-3; TRBD2 matches at 10 bases. After removal of 4 bases from V and 1 base from J, the junction contained 14 bases not matched to a gene. This CDR3 comprises 19 residues. Germline CDR1 is SGHDN and CDR2 is FVKESK. CDR3 sequence: CASSPQTPSGSGRTDTQYF. Here the CDR3 DNA reads TGTGCCAGCAGCCCCCAGACGCCTAGCGGGAGTGGTCGCACAGATACGCAGTATTTT.